This entry lists 7 T cell receptor beta chains sequenced from one sample in a study of blood T cell repertoires in COVID-19. Generated by immunoSEQ multiplex PCR, the TCRdb table keeps only in-frame clones and is missing some. This table has approximately 190,000 clones, about four fifths appearing once. Sequencing input: peripheral blood. Receptor source: a woman aged 55-69 years with COVID-19, enrolled during active disease.

The CDR3 DNA reads as TGTGCCAGCAGCCAAGAGGTGGACAGTGAAAACACCATATATTTT. It specifies CASSQEVDSENTIYF. The J gene is TRBJ1-3, the V gene TRBV4-2; possibly TRBD1 for D (6 bases). The length of the CDR3 is 15 residues. Germline assignment: CDR1 LGHNA and CDR2 YNFKEQ. Trimming stripped 0 bases from V and 6 bases from J, with 12 bases between.

The gene calls are TRBV11-2 and TRBJ1-4; D is unresolved. V was trimmed by 3 bases and J by 5 bases, leaving 10 bases between them. The CDR3 is made up of 14 amino acids. Germline CDR1 is SGHAT and CDR2 is FQNNGV. In DNA form, the CDR3 reads TGTGCCAGCAGCTTTTCCAGGTGGAATGAAAAACTGTTTTTT. It specifies CASSFSRWNEKLFF. Together with reference TRBV11-2 and TRBJ1-4, the CDR3 gives the full variable domain: EAGVAQSPRYKIIEKRQSVAFWCNPISGHATLYWYQQILGQGPKLLIQFQNNGVVDDSQLPKDRFSAERLKGVDSTLKIQPAKLEDSAVYLCASSFSRWNEKLFFGSGTQLSVL.

The chain is built from TRBV9 and TRBJ2-3; 10 bases match TRBD2. Trimming took 2 bases from V and 6 from J; bases not matched to a gene: 0. Germline V gene data show CDR1 as SGDLS and CDR2 as YYNGEE. This CDR3 contains 13 residues. In DNA, the CDR3 is TGTGCCAGCAGCGTTAGCGGGAGGGATACGCAGTATTTT. It specifies CASSVSGRDTQYF. The entire variable domain, with the rest obtained from reference TRBV9 and TRBJ2-3, is as follows: DSGVTQTPKHLITATGQRVTLRCSPRSGDLSVYWYQQSLDQGLQFLIQYYNGEERAKGNILERFSAQQFPDLHSELNLSSLELGDSALYFCASSVSGRDTQYFGPGTRLTVL.

V usage is TRBV7-9 and J usage is TRBJ1-4, with TRBD1 identical over 7 bases. The length of the CDR3 is 19 residues. V shed 5 bases, J shed 0 bases, and the junction held 15 bases outside the gene matches. Germline CDR1 SEHNR, CDR2 FQNEAQ (reference sequence). CDR3 sequence: CASSGRGLQDLATNEKLFF. The CDR3 coding sequence is TGTGCCAGCAGCGGAAGGGGGCTACAGGATCTTGCAACTAATGAAAAACTGTTTTTT. Full variable domain (rest looked up from reference TRBV7-9 and TRBJ1-4): DTGVSQNPRHKITKRGQNVTFRCDPISEHNRLYWYRQTLGQGPEFLTYFQNEAQLEKSRLLSDRFSAERPKGSFSTLEIQRTEQGDSAMYLCASSGRGLQDLATNEKLFFGSGTQLSVL.

The sample holds a few counts of this clone. The chain couples TRBV9 to TRBJ2-1; tentatively, D is TRBD1 (8 bases). Deletions cut 1 base from V and 7 bases from J, with 18 bases between. The CDR3 runs to 16 residues. Looked up from germline, CDR1 is SGDLS and CDR2 is YYNGEE. The CDR3 loop is CASSVQGAGVPNEQFF. CDR3 DNA: TGTGCCAGCAGCGTACAGGGGGCGGGGGTCCCAAATGAGCAGTTCTTC.

There are a few counts of this clone. This chain uses TRBV5-6 with TRBJ2-6, with TRBD2 identical over 7 bases. CDR3 length: 17 residues. Germline assignment: CDR1 SGHDT and CDR2 YYEEEE. J was trimmed by 3 bases and V by 1 base; bases with no gene match: 7. The CDR3 loop is CASSLKLGRGGANVLTF. CDR3 sequence (DNA): TGTGCCAGCAGCTTGAAACTAGGGAGGGGTGGGGCCAACGTCCTGACTTTC.

This clone was picked up a small number of times. The sample holds other DNA sequences that translate to the same CDR3. The genes are TRBV5-1 and TRBJ2-7, with D possibly TRBD1 on 6 matching bases. CDR1 and CDR2 (germline): SGHRS, YFSETQ. The CDR3 sequence is 13 residues long. V lost 0 bases to trimming and J lost 4 bases, with 8 bases between them. CDR3 DNA sequence: TGCGCCAGCAGCTTGGACAGGGTGTACGAGCAGTACTTC. This gives the protein CASSLDRVYEQYF.